The 22 T cell receptor beta chains below all came from one sample that was sequenced in a study of neurological immune-mediated disorders. From the 5' RACE reads, TCRdb called clonotypes with MiXCR, one entry per CDR3 protein. Counted here are approximately 31,000 distinct CDR3 sequences, about 13% occurring once; the ten biggest clones make up 2.3%. Described time point: longitudinal time-point 2. The sequenced sample was PBMCs. All receptors come from a woman between 35 and 50 years old in good health.

The chain is built from TRBV30 and TRBJ2-2; 8 bases are a match to TRBD2. The CDR3 extends over 13 amino acids. Germline-derived CDR1 and CDR2 are GTSNPN and SVGIG (reference sequence). With 2 bases clipped from V and 6 bases from J, the junction kept 2 bases outside the gene matches. CDR3 sequence: CAWSRTSSGELFF. The CDR3 bases are TGTGCCTGGAGTCGGACTAGCTCCGGGGAGCTGTTTTTT.

At least ten counts were recorded for this clonotype. The chain combines TRBV5-1 with TRBJ2-3, with 9 bases that match TRBD1. Trimming cost V 4 bases and J 3 bases; bases outside gene matches: 9. Germline CDR1 SGHRS, CDR2 YFSETQ. The CDR3 loop spans 16 amino acids. This CDR3 reads CASSRRTGEGTDTQYF. CDR3 bases: TGCGCCAGCAGCCGTCGGACAGGGGAGGGGACAGATACGCAGTATTTT.

The sample holds many counts of this clonotype. The rearrangement links TRBV12-3 or TRBV12-4 to TRBJ2-3; the D gene is possibly TRBD2 (5 bases). This CDR3 has 13 amino acids. Trimming shortened V by 3 bases and J by 5 bases, and 9 bases separated the two germline ends. CDR3 region: CASSFGLLDTQYF. The CDR3 DNA reads as TGTGCCAGCAGTTTTGGACTTCTAGATACGCAGTATTTT.

This clonotype was found many times. This chain uses TRBV2 with TRBJ1-1, with TRBD1 matching over 7 bases. The CDR3 spans 14 residues. After removal of 7 bases from V and 3 bases from J, the junction contained 8 bases not matched to a gene. Looked up from germline, CDR1 is SNHLY and CDR2 is FYNNEI. CDR3 DNA sequence: TGTGCCAGCAAGCTCTCAGGGGGGTACACTGAAGCTTTCTTT. Translated, it gives CASKLSGGYTEAFF.

This clonotype was detected ten times or more. This chain links TRBV4-3 with TRBJ2-7; D possibly corresponds to TRBD1 (6 bases). The germline CDR1 and CDR2 sequences are LGHNA and YSLEER. With 1 base removed from V and 3 bases from J, the gap between germline ends came to 7 bases. This CDR3 has 13 amino acids. The CDR3 DNA reads TGCGCCAGCAGCCAAGGGACAGACTACGAGCAGTACTTC. This sequence encodes CASSQGTDYEQYF.

In this sample, this clonotype turned up many times. The chain is built from TRBV6-5 and TRBJ1-2; D is unclear. CDR1 and CDR2 from the germline V gene are MNHEY and SVGAGI. This CDR3 is built from 14 residues. V shed 0 bases and J shed 6 bases, with 11 bases lying between them. CDR3 in amino acids: CASSYSGNGNGYTF. The CDR3 nucleotides are TGTGCCAGCAGTTACTCAGGGAATGGGAATGGCTACACCTTC.

This clonotype was seen ten or more times. The chain uses TRBV6-5 and TRBJ2-1, with D perhaps matching TRBD2 (6 bases). Germline CDR1 and CDR2: MNHEY and SVGAGI. With 6 bases removed from V and 3 bases from J, the gap between germline ends came to 9 bases. The CDR3 is 13 amino acids. CDR3 DNA: TGTGCCAGCAGGCCGACTAGCTACAATGAGCAGTTCTTC. Amino acid sequence: CASRPTSYNEQFF.

This chain joins TRBV6-6 and TRBJ2-5; tentative D call: TRBD1 (5 bases). This CDR3 has 12 residues. Germline CDR1 reads MNHNY; CDR2 reads SVGAGI (reference sequence). V dropped 5 bases and J dropped 11 bases, with 15 bases sitting between them. CDR3 in amino acids: CASSPSTDKQYF. The CDR3, as DNA: TGTGCCAGCAGTCCCTCGACAGACAAGCAGTACTTC.

There are many counts of this clonotype. The chain is built from TRBV10-3 and TRBJ1-4; no clear D gene. The end of the DNA aligns better with TRBJ2-2, so the J call may be wrong. Germline V gives CDR1 ENHRY, CDR2 SYGVKD. The CDR3 sequence is 13 residues long. CDR3 DNA: TGTGCCATCAGTGAGTCGACCAACAGGGAGCTGTTTTTT. Translated, it gives CAISESTNRELFF.

This clonotype was counted at least ten times. The chain uses TRBV20-1 and TRBJ1-2, with a tentative D call TRBD1 (5 bases). The germline V gene encodes CDR1 DFQATT and CDR2 SNEGSKA (reference sequence). The CDR3 loop spans 14 amino acids. Between the trimmed V and J ends, which lost 6 bases and 2 bases, there was a span of 16 bases. The CDR3 loop is CSATLGGGNYGYTF. The CDR3 bases are TGCAGTGCGACCCTTGGGGGGGGAAACTATGGCTACACCTTC.

This clonotype was found many times. CDR3 protein: CASSQDTGTLYEQYF. Written as DNA, the CDR3 is TGCGCCAGCAGCCAAGATACCGGGACCCTCTACGAGCAGTACTTC. The chain uses TRBV4-3 and TRBJ2-7; D is perhaps TRBD1 or TRBD2 (5 bases each). CDR3 length: 15 residues. Germline CDR1 and CDR2: LGHNA and YSLEER. Trimming took 0 bases from V and 3 from J, leaving 12 bases between them.

This clonotype has a count of ten or more. The gene calls are TRBV6-5 and TRBJ1-1; D remains unclear. The CDR3 spans 11 residues. From germline, CDR1 is MNHEY and CDR2 SVGAGI. V was shortened by 7 bases and J by 4 bases, with 7 bases between the two germline ends. The CDR3 sequence is CASKGGTEAFF. DNA for the CDR3: TGTGCCAGCAAAGGAGGCACTGAAGCTTTCTTT.

The table lists this clonotype with many counts. The chain joins TRBV6-2 or TRBV6-3 to TRBJ2-2, with 7 bases identical to TRBD1. The CDR3 totals 14 residues. Germline CDR1 reads MNHEY; CDR2 reads SVGEGT. V dropped 6 bases and J dropped 6; count of bases not matched to a gene: 7. This chain's CDR3 is CASSQRGGPGELFF. The DNA for the CDR3 is TGTGCCAGCAGCCAGCGAGGGGGCCCCGGGGAGCTGTTTTTT.

This clonotype was detected many times. The chain recombines TRBV6-1 with TRBJ2-2; the match to TRBD1 covers 7 bases. The CDR3 runs to 13 residues. V lost 6 bases to trimming and J lost 4 bases; unmatched junction nucleotides: 2. Germline CDR1 is MNHNS and CDR2 is SASEGT. The CDR3 DNA reads TGTGCCAGCAGCAGGGGGTTCACCGGGGAGCTGTTTTTT. This encodes CASSRGFTGELFF.

V is TRBV30 and J is TRBJ2-7, with TRBD1 matching 8 bases. The V segment lost 5 bases and the J segment 0 bases; nucleotides outside the gene matches: 3. In germline, CDR1 is GTSNPN, CDR2 SVGIG (reference sequence). CDR3 length equals 13 residues. DNA for the CDR3: TGTGCCTGGTCACAGGGGGACTCCTACGAGCAGTACTTC. Amino acids: CAWSQGDSYEQYF.

This clonotype has ten or more counts. This chain joins TRBV4-2 and TRBJ1-4, with D possibly being TRBD1 (6 bases). CDR3 length: 14 amino acids. The germline CDR1 and CDR2 sequences are LGHNA and YNFKEQ. Trimming removed 7 bases at V and 4 bases at J, with 13 bases between. The CDR3 nucleotides are TGTGCCAGCACCCAGGGGACGGTTAATGAAAAACTGTTTTTT. Its protein product is CASTQGTVNEKLFF.

The rearrangement joins TRBV12-3 or TRBV12-4 to TRBJ1-4; 9 nucleotides agree with TRBD1. J was trimmed by 5 bases and V by 8 bases; bases with no gene match: 6. This CDR3 region has 14 residues. The CDR3 sequence is CASLPGQGNEKLFF. The CDR3 DNA sequence: TGTGCCAGCCTTCCGGGACAGGGAAATGAAAAACTGTTTTTT.

The V and J genes are TRBV4-3 and TRBJ1-5; 7 nucleotides match TRBD1. The CDR3 length is 14 residues. V lost 3 bases to trimming and J lost 6 bases; unmatched junction nucleotides: 5. The germline CDR1 and CDR2 sequences are LGHNA and YSLEER. The CDR3, as DNA: TGCGCCAGCAGCCAGGCAGGGGGGATTCAGCCCCAGCATTTT. Translated: CASSQAGGIQPQHF.

This clonotype has at least ten counts. This chain uses TRBV7-2 with TRBJ2-5, with a weak D call TRBD2 (5 bases). The V and J ends lost 1 base and 7 bases respectively, with 16 bases between them. The CDR3 runs 15 residues. Germline V gene sequence: CDR1 SGHTA, CDR2 FQGNSA. Here the CDR3 DNA reads TGTGCCAGCAGCTTAGAAGTGGGAGAGGTTGGGACCCAGTACTTC. Translated: CASSLEVGEVGTQYF.

This clonotype was counted ten times or more. V is TRBV6-2 or TRBV6-3 and J is TRBJ2-1; TRBD1 matches at 12 bases. CDR3 length equals 15 residues. Trimming cost V 5 bases and J 10 bases; bases outside gene matches: 9. The V gene's germline CDR1 is MNHEY and CDR2 SVGEGT. Here the CDR3 DNA reads TGTGCCAGCAGTCCCACGGGGACAGGGGGCCGCGAGCAGTTCTTC. It is translated as CASSPTGTGGREQFF.

This clonotype was seen many times. The gene calls are TRBV10-3 and TRBJ1-1; no firm D call. CDR1 and CDR2 (germline): ENHRY, SYGVKD. V lost 0 bases to trimming and J lost 4 bases, with 6 bases between them. The CDR3 length is 13 residues. The CDR3 is CAISESTVTEAFF. The CDR3 coding sequence is TGTGCCATCAGTGAGTCTACGGTCACTGAAGCTTTCTTT.

Turning to this clonotype: With a much larger clone just one base away, this may be a read error. The J gene is TRBJ1-5, the V gene TRBV20-1; no firm D call. The CDR3 is 13 residues long. Germline CDR1 is DFQATT and CDR2 is SNEGSKA (reference sequence). V lost 6 bases to trimming and J lost 8 bases, with 17 bases between them. CDR3 coding DNA: TGCAGTGCCGAACGGGAGCCCCGGGAGCCCCAGCATTTT. Translating gives CSAEREPREPQHF.